This entry is about one T cell receptor (beta chain). The antigen remains undetermined. CDR3 length equals 12 residues. Germline assignment: CDR1 MGHDK and CDR2 SYGVNS. V lost 4 bases to trimming and J lost 7 bases, with 10 bases between them. This specimen comes from a study of blood T cells in healthy people across ages. General observations from the study: Both higher diversity and more naive CD4+ cells marked long-lived donors when set against aged donors.

Primed by a sample-barcoded 5' primer and a J-beta primer mix, a second PCR proceeded for roughly 7 to 11 cycles. A template-switch adaptor containing 12 random nucleotides labeled each cDNA molecule. TCRdb called the 5' RACE reads again in MiXCR, with one record for every CDR3 protein. The table shows 700,000 to 850,000 distinct CDR3 sequences, with 53% occurring only once. V is TRBV25-1 and J is TRBJ1-1; D ambiguous. The sequenced sample was blood. The TCR comes from an elderly man in good health. The CDR3 sequence is CASSGPSREAFF. DNA for the CDR3: TGTGCCAGCAGTGGCCCCTCTCGTGAAGCTTTCTTT.